This T cell receptor (beta chain) is drawn from a study of cytomegalovirus exposure and HLA in healthy donors. This clone was seen only a few times. The assay was immunoSEQ multiplex PCR, and TCRdb's table has in-frame clones only and misses some. The sample contains 150,000 to 200,000 clones, over 65% of which appear only once. The CDR3 has 15 residues. The ends lost 1 base at V and 2 bases at J; junction bases unmatched: 4. Germline V gives CDR1 MNHNS, CDR2 SASEGT. Sequenced sample: PBMCs. The source is a man aged 18 to 30 in good health and CMV-seropositive. The chain employs TRBV6-1 and TRBJ2-7, with 8 bases aligning to TRBD2. The CDR3 DNA follows: TGTGCCAGCAGTGAAGAGGCGGGAGGAGCCTACGAGCAGTACTTC. Translating it yields CASSEEAGGAYEQYF.